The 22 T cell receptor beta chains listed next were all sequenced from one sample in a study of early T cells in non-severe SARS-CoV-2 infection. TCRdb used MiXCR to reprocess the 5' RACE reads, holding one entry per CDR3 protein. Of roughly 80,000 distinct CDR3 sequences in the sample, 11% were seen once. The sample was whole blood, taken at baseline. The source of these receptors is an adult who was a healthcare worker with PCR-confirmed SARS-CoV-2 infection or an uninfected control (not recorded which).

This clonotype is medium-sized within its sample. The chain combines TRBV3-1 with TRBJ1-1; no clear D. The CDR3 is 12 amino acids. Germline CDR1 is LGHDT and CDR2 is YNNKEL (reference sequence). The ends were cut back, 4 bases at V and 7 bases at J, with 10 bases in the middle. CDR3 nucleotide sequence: TGTGCCAGCAGCCCTACCGGGCGTGAAGCTTTCTTT. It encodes CASSPTGREAFF. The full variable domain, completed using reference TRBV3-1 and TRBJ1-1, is DTAVSQTPKYLVTQMGNDKSIKCEQNLGHDTMYWYKQDSKKFLKIMFSYNNKELIINETVPNRFSPKSPDKAHLNLHINSLELGDSAVYFCASSPTGREAFFGQGTRLTVV.

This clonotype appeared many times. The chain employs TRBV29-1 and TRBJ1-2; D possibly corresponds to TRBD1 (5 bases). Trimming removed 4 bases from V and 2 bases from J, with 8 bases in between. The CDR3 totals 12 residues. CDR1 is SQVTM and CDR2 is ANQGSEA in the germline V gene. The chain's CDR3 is CSVVGGNYGYTF. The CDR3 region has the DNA TGCAGCGTTGTCGGGGGGAACTATGGCTACACCTTC. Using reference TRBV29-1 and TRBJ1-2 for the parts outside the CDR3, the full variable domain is SAVISQKPSRDICQRGTSLTIQCQVDSQVTMMFWYRQQPGQSLTLIATANQGSEATYESGFVIDKFPISRPNLTFSTLTVSNMSPEDSSIYLCSVVGGNYGYTFGSGTRLTVV.

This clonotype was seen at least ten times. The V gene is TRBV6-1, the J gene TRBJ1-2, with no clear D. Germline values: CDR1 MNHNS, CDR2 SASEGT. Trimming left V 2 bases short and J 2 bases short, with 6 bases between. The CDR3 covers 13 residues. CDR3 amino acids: CASSEQENYGYTF. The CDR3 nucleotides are TGTGCCAGCAGTGAACAAGAAAACTATGGCTACACCTTC.

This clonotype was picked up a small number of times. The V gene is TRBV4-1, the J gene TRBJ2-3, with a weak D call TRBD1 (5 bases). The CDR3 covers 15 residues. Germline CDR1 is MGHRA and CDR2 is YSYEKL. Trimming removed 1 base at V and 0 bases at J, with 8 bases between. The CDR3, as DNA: TGCGCCAGCAGCCAAGTTCCAGGGAGCACAGATACGCAGTATTTT. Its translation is CASSQVPGSTDTQYF.

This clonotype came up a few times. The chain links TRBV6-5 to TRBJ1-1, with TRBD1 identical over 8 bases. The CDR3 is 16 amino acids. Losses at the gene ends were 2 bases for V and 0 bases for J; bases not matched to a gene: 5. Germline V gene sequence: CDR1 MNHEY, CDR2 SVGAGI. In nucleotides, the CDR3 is TGTGCCAGCAGTTACGACAGGGGAATCATGAACACTGAAGCTTTCTTT. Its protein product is CASSYDRGIMNTEAFF.

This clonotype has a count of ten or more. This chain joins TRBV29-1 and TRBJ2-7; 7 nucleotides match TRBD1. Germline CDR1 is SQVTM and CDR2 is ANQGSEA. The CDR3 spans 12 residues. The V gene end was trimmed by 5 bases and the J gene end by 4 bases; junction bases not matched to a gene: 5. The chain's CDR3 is CSVKTGPYEQYF. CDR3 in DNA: TGCAGCGTTAAGACAGGGCCGTACGAGCAGTACTTC.

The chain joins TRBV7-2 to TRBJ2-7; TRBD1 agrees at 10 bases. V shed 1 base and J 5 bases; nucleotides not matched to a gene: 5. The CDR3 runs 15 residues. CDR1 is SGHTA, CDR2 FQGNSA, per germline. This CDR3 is CASSLGQGAIDEQYF. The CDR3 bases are TGTGCCAGCAGCTTAGGACAGGGGGCGATTGACGAGCAGTACTTC.

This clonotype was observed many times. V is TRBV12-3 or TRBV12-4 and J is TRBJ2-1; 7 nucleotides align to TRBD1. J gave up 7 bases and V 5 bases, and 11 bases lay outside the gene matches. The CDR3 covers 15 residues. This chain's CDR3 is CASSPRTGDGNEQFF. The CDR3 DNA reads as TGTGCCAGCAGTCCCCGGACAGGCGACGGAAATGAGCAGTTCTTC.

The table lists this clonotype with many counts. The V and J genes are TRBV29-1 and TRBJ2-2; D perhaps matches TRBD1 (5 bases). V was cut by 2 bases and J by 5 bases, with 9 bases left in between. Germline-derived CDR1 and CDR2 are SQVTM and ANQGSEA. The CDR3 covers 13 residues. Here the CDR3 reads CSVERGRTGELFF. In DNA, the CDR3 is TGCAGCGTTGAAAGGGGAAGGACCGGGGAGCTGTTTTTT.

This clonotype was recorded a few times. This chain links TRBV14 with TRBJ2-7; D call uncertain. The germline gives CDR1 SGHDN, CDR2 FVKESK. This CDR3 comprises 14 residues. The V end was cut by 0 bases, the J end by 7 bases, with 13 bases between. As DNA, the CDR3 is TGTGCCAGCAGCCAAGAGATAGGCATCAGTGAGCAGTACTTC. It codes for CASSQEIGISEQYF.

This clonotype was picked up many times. CDR3 loop: CASSLRLAGVTDTQYF. CDR3 DNA sequence: TGTGCCAGCAGCCTCCGACTAGCGGGGGTCACAGATACGCAGTATTTT. V and J are TRBV7-2 and TRBJ2-3; 12 bases line up with TRBD2. The CDR3 covers 16 residues. Germline CDR1 reads SGHTA; CDR2 reads FQGNSA. Losses at the gene ends were 5 bases for V and 2 bases for J; bases not matched to a gene: 5. Combining the CDR3 with reference TRBV7-2 and TRBJ2-3 gives the whole variable domain GAGVSQSPSNKVTEKGKDVELRCDPISGHTALYWYRQSLGQGLEFLIYFQGNSAPDKSGLPSDRFSAERTGGSVSTLTIQRTQQEDSAVYLCASSLRLAGVTDTQYFGPGTRLTVL.

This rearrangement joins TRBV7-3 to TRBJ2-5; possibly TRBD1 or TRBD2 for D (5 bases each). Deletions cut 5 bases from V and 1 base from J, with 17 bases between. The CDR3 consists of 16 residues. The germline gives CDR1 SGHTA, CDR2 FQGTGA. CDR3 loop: CASSPGFGDGQETQYF. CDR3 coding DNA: TGTGCCAGCAGCCCGGGATTCGGGGACGGCCAAGAGACCCAGTACTTC.

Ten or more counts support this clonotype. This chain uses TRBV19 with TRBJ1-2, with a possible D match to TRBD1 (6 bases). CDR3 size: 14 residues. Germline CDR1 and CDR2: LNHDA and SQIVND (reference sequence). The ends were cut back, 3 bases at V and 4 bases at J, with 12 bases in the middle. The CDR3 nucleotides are TGTGCCAGTAGTATTCCTGGGGGCGGCTATGGCTACACCTTC. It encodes CASSIPGGGYGYTF.

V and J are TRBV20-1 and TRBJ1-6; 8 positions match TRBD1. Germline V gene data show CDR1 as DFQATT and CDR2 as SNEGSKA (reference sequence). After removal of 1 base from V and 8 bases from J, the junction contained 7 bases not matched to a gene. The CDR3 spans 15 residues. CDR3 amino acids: CSARAQDRDDSPLHF. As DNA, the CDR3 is TGCAGTGCTAGAGCTCAGGACAGGGATGATTCACCCCTCCACTTT.

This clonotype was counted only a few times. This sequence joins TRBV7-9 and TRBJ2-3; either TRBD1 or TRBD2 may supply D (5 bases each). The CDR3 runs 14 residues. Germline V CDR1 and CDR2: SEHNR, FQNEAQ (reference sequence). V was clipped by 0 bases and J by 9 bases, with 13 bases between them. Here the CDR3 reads CASSLARDLRTQYF. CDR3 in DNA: TGTGCCAGCAGCTTAGCGAGGGACCTCCGGACGCAGTATTTT.

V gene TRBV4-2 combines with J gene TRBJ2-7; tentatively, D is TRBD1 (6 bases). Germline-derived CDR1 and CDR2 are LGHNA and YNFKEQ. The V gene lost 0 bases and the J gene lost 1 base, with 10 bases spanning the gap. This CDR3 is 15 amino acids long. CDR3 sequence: CASSQDLGTSYEQYF. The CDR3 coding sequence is TGTGCCAGCAGCCAAGATCTGGGGACATCCTACGAGCAGTACTTC.

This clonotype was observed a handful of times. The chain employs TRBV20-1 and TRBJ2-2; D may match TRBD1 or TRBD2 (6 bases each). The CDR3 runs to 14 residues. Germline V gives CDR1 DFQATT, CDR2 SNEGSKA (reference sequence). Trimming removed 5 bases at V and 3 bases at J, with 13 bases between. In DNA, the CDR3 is TGCAGTGCTCCCCCTAGGGGGGACACCGGGGAGCTGTTTTTT. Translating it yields CSAPPRGDTGELFF.

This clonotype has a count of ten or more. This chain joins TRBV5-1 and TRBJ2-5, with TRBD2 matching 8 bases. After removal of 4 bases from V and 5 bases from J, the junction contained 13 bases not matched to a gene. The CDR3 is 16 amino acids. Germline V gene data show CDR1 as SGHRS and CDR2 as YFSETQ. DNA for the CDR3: TGCGCCAGCAGCCCGGAAGATGCGGGGGGCTGGGAGACCCAGTACTTC. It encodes CASSPEDAGGWETQYF.

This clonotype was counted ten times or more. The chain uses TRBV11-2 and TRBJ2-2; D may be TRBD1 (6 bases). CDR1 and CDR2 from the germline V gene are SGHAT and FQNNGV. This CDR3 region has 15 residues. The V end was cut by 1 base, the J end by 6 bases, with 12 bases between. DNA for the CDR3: TGTGCCAGCAGCTTAGGACAGGCGGTCGCCGGGGAGCTGTTTTTT. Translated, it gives CASSLGQAVAGELFF.

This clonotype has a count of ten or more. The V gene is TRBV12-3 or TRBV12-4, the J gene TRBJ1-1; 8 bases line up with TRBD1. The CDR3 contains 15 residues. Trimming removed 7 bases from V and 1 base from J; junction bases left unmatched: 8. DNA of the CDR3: TGTGCCAGCATTCCTAACACAGGGGGGAACACTGAAGCTTTCTTT. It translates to CASIPNTGGNTEAFF.

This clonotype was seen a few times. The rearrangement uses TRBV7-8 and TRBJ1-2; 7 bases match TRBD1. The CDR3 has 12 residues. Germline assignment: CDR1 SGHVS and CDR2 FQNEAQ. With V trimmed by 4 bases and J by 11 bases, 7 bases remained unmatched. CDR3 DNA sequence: TGTGCCAGCAGCTCCGGGGACAGTCGGTACACCTTC. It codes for CASSSGDSRYTF.

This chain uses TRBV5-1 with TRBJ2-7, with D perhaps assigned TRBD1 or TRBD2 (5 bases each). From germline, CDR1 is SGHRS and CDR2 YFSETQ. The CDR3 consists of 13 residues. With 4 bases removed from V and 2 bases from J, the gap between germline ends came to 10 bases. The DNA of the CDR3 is TGCGCCAGCAGCCGGGACGTTCCCTACGAGCAGTACTTC. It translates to CASSRDVPYEQYF.